This TCR beta chain was observed in a study of long-term antiretroviral therapy in people with HIV. Study at large: First collections came about a decade before the 2015 immediate-ART recommendation.

General study points: Repertoires in HIV (unlike those of controls) had narrower CDR3 length ranges.

On this clone: What it recognizes is unknown.

A v3.0 immunoSEQ assay was performed at survey level. The study targeted roughly 35,000-50,000 T-cell genomes per sample in sequencing. Sequenced by immunoSEQ multiplex PCR; TCRdb stores in-frame clones only, minus some. The sample holds approximately 47,000 clones; about 81% are singletons and the top ten take around 3%. The CDR3 is 13 amino acids. From germline, CDR1 is MNHEY and CDR2 SMNVEV (reference sequence). Trimming shortened V by 4 bases and J by 3 bases, and 10 bases separated the two germline ends. Every specimen provided about 0.9-11 million cryopreserved PBMC before DNA extraction took place.

The clonotype originates from a woman aged 18-29 years with HIV. The specimen was unsorted PBMCs, collected 0.8 years after starting antiretroviral therapy. J is TRBJ2-7 and V is TRBV27; TRBD1 is a possible D gene (6 bases). Written as DNA, the CDR3 is TGTGCCAGCAGTTCCGGGACAAACTACGAGCAGTACTTC. Encoded protein: CASSSGTNYEQYF.